The clone carrying this T cell receptor beta chain appeared a single time. The target antigen is unknown. V lost 8 bases, J lost 8 bases, and 19 bases lay in between. CDR3 length equals 14 residues. Germline V lookup: CDR1 WSHSY, CDR2 SAAADI. Generated by immunoSEQ multiplex PCR, the TCRdb table keeps only in-frame clones and is missing some. The sample has about 92,000 clones, 80% to 95% seen once; the top ten hold approximately 6%. The sample originates from a study of graft-versus-host responses after intestinal transplantation. Study-level information: Anti-thymocyte globulin induction preceded about 3 years of tacrolimus and steroid maintenance in all recipients.

Study-wide results and limits: There were GvH clones found in recipient marrow, and some of them appeared first in ileum or blood.

Sequencing was performed on unstimulated CD8+ T cells sorted from spleen or lymph node cells, taken before intestinal transplant. The clonotype was recovered from a human donor who received an intestinal transplant. The genes are TRBV10-2 and TRBJ2-1; D remains unclear. As DNA, the CDR3 is TGCGCCAGCGCTCCCCTATCTGCCGGCCATGAGCAGTTCTTC. Translated, it gives CASAPLSAGHEQFF.